This TCR beta chain is from a study of CD8+CD57+ T cells in acquired aplastic anemia. Trimming pared 3 bases from V and 4 bases from J, leaving 10 bases between. CDR1 SGHTA and CDR2 FQGTGA come from the germline V gene. CDR3 length: 13 residues. Genomic DNA, the template, was used for profiling of the TCR beta VDJ and CDR3. TCRdb used MiXCR to reprocess the reads, holding one entry per CDR3 protein. This sample yields hundreds of thousands of distinct CDR3 sequences, of which about two thirds are seen a single time; 3.5% to 4.5% belongs to the top ten. The J gene is TRBJ2-7, the V gene TRBV7-3, with D maybe TRBD1 (6 bases). Sequenced: sorted CD4+, CD8+, or CD8+CD57+ T cells (not recorded which) from PBMCs. The TCR sequence derives from a human donor in good health, serving as a control. This chain's CDR3 is CASSFTGLYEQYF. The CDR3 nucleotides are TGTGCCAGCAGCTTTACAGGGCTATACGAGCAGTACTTC. Together with reference TRBV7-3 and TRBJ2-7, the CDR3 gives the full variable domain: GAGVSQTPSNKVTEKGKYVELRCDPISGHTALYWYRQSLGQGPEFLIYFQGTGAADDSGLPNDRFFAVRPEGSVSTLKIQRTERGDSAVYLCASSFTGLYEQYFGPGTRLTVT.